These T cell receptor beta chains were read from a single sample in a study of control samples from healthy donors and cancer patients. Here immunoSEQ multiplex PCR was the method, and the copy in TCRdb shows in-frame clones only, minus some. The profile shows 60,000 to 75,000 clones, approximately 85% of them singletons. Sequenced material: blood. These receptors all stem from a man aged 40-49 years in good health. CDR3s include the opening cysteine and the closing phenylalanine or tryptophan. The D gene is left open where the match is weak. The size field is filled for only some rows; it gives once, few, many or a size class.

CDR3 protein: CASSLGRTYEQYF
CDR3 DNA: TGTGCCAGCAGTTTAGGCAGGACCTACGAGCAGTACTTC
V gene: TRBV27
J gene: TRBJ2-7
clone size: .
D gene: .

CDR3 protein: CASSLEVSGANVLTF
CDR3 DNA: TGTGCCAGCAGCTTAGAGGTGTCTGGGGCCAACGTCCTGACTTTC
V gene: TRBV7-9
J gene: TRBJ2-6
clone size: .
D gene: .

CDR3 protein: CASSPRLAGKGETQYF
CDR3 DNA: TGTGCCAGCAGCCCCAGACTAGCGGGAAAAGGAGAGACCCAGTACTTC
V gene: TRBV3-1/TRBV3-2
J gene: TRBJ2-5
clone size: .
D gene: TRBD2

CDR3 protein: CASSFPFSGGRSNQPQHF
CDR3 DNA: TGTGCCAGCAGTTTTCCATTCTCAGGGGGCCGGAGCAATCAGCCCCAGCATTTT
V gene: TRBV28
J gene: TRBJ1-5
clone size: .
D gene: TRBD1

CDR3 protein: CASSVGAGDSTNEKLFF
CDR3 DNA: TGCGCCAGCAGCGTCGGGGCAGGGGATTCAACTAATGAAAAACTGTTTTTT
V gene: TRBV5-1
J gene: TRBJ1-4
clone size: .
D gene: .

CDR3 protein: CSVTGTSDRGEQYF
CDR3 DNA: TGCAGCGTAACCGGGACTAGCGACCGTGGCGAGCAGTACTTC
V gene: TRBV29-1
J gene: TRBJ2-7
clone size: .
D gene: TRBD2

CDR3 protein: CASSLYRGRNTEAFF
CDR3 DNA: TGTGCCAGCAGCTTGTACAGGGGGAGGAACACTGAAGCTTTCTTT
V gene: TRBV5-6
J gene: TRBJ1-1
clone size: .
D gene: TRBD1

CDR3 protein: CASSREGTGVYEQYF
CDR3 DNA: TGTGCCAGCTCGCGTGAGGGGACAGGGGTTTACGAGCAGTACTTC
V gene: TRBV9
J gene: TRBJ2-7
clone size: .
D gene: TRBD1

CDR3 protein: CASSRSELPNTEAFF
CDR3 DNA: TGTGCCAGCTCACGGTCGGAGCTGCCGAACACTGAAGCTTTCTTT
V gene: TRBV18
J gene: TRBJ1-1
clone size: few
D gene: .

CDR3 protein: CASNPAGGWAGADQPQHF
CDR3 DNA: TGTGCCAGCAACCCTGCGGGCGGGTGGGCAGGGGCAGATCAGCCCCAGCATTTT
V gene: TRBV28
J gene: TRBJ1-5
clone size: .
D gene: .

CDR3 protein: CASSSGRRDGSENYGYTF
CDR3 DNA: TGTGCCAGTAGCAGCGGACGTAGAGACGGATCGGAAAACTATGGCTACACCTTC
V gene: TRBV19
J gene: TRBJ1-2
clone size: .
D gene: .

CDR3 protein: CASSHHARQLNTEAFF
CDR3 DNA: TGTGCCAGTAGCCACCACGCCCGACAGTTGAACACTGAAGCTTTCTTT
V gene: TRBV19
J gene: TRBJ1-1
clone size: .
D gene: .

CDR3 protein: CASSWTGSYEQYF
CDR3 DNA: TGTGCCAGCAGTTGGACGGGCTCCTACGAGCAGTACTTC
V gene: TRBV5-4
J gene: TRBJ2-7
clone size: .
D gene: .

CDR3 protein: CASSLQRPDTGELFF
CDR3 DNA: TGTGCCAGCAGCTTGCAGAGACCGGACACCGGGGAGCTGTTTTTT
V gene: TRBV7-2
J gene: TRBJ2-2
clone size: .
D gene: .

CDR3 protein: CASSDGTVGGEAFF
CDR3 DNA: TGTGCCAGCAGCGATGGGACAGTTGGAGGTGAAGCTTTCTTT
V gene: TRBV9
J gene: TRBJ1-1
clone size: .
D gene: TRBD1

CDR3 protein: CASSKGVF
CDR3 DNA: TGTGCCAGCAGCAAAGGGGTCTTT
V gene: TRBV7-9
J gene: TRBJ2-3
clone size: .
D gene: .

CDR3 protein: CASSARLAGDQETQYF
CDR3 DNA: TGTGCCAGCAGCGCGCGACTAGCGGGGGATCAAGAGACCCAGTACTTC
V gene: TRBV7-6
J gene: TRBJ2-5
clone size: .
D gene: TRBD2

CDR3 protein: CASSMGEGHQPQHF
CDR3 DNA: TGTGCCAGTAGTATGGGCGAGGGGCATCAGCCCCAGCATTTT
V gene: TRBV19
J gene: TRBJ1-5
clone size: .
D gene: .

CDR3 protein: CASSLELARADTQYF
CDR3 DNA: TGTGCCAGCAGCTTAGAACTAGCGAGGGCAGATACGCAGTATTTT
V gene: TRBV11-2
J gene: TRBJ2-3
clone size: .
D gene: TRBD2

CDR3 protein: CAWSFRVGNEQYF
CDR3 DNA: TGTGCCTGGAGCTTTAGGGTGGGCAACGAGCAGTACTTC
V gene: TRBV30
J gene: TRBJ2-7
clone size: .
D gene: .

CDR3 protein: CASSLGELVGETQYF
CDR3 DNA: TGTGCCAGCAGCTTAGGTGAACTAGTGGGAGAGACCCAGTACTTC
V gene: TRBV11-3
J gene: TRBJ2-5
clone size: .
D gene: .

CDR3 protein: CASSLRAGNSNQPQHF
CDR3 DNA: TGTGCCAGCAGCTTAAGAGCCGGGAATAGCAATCAGCCCCAGCATTTT
V gene: TRBV7-2
J gene: TRBJ1-5
clone size: once
D gene: .

CDR3 protein: CAWSVASRALGETQYF
CDR3 DNA: TGTGCCTGGAGTGTTGCTAGCAGGGCGCTTGGCGAGACCCAGTACTTC
V gene: TRBV30
J gene: TRBJ2-5
clone size: .
D gene: .

CDR3 protein: CASSIGQLASYEQYF
CDR3 DNA: TGTGCCAGCAGCATTGGACAGCTCGCCTCCTACGAGCAGTACTTC
V gene: TRBV7-9
J gene: TRBJ2-7
clone size: .
D gene: .

CDR3 protein: CASSSGGGTDTQYF
CDR3 DNA: TGTGCCAGTAGTTCTGGCGGGGGCACAGATACGCAGTATTTT
V gene: TRBV19
J gene: TRBJ2-3
clone size: few
D gene: .

CDR3 protein: CASSPTSSYTGELFF
CDR3 DNA: TGCGCCAGCAGCCCCACCTCGTCATATACCGGGGAGCTGTTTTTT
V gene: TRBV4-3
J gene: TRBJ2-2
clone size: .
D gene: .

CDR3 protein: CARLRLVGTDTQYF
CDR3 DNA: TGTGCCAGACTACGACTAGTCGGAACAGATACGCAGTATTTT
V gene: TRBV2
J gene: TRBJ2-3
clone size: .
D gene: .

CDR3 protein: CASSPPYSSSGNTIYF
CDR3 DNA: TGTGCCAGCTCACCACCCTACAGTAGCTCTGGAAACACCATATATTTT
V gene: TRBV18
J gene: TRBJ1-3
clone size: .
D gene: .

CDR3 protein: CAWTLGVGEQYF
CDR3 DNA: TGTGCCTGGACCCTCGGGGTGGGGGAGCAGTACTTC
V gene: TRBV30
J gene: TRBJ2-7
clone size: .
D gene: .